The rows below give T cell receptor beta chains drawn from one sample of a study of radiotherapy plus CTLA-4 blockade in lung cancer. Sequencing was performed with immunoSEQ multiplex PCR; in TCRdb, only in-frame clones are kept and a portion is missing. The repertoire consists of over 85,000 clones, with roughly 80% occurring once and the leading ten covering roughly 26%. The sequencing used peripheral blood, collected from a patient treated with radiotherapy plus ipilimumab. The source is a human donor with non-small cell lung cancer that progressed on radiotherapy plus ipilimumab. Each CDR3 is given with its conserved first and last residue. D genes are given only for firm matches. Clone size is stated in some rows and not others, as once, few, many or a class when expanded.

CDR3aa: CASSLTTGGNTEAFF; CDR3nt: TGTGCCAGCAGTTTAACGACAGGGGGGAACACTGAAGCTTTCTTT; j_gene: TRBJ1-1; v_gene: TRBV28; d_gene: TRBD1; abundance: -
CDR3aa: CASSLGQHQPQHF; CDR3nt: TGTGCCAGCAGCTTAGGACAGCATCAGCCCCAGCATTTC; j_gene: TRBJ1-5; v_gene: TRBV7-6; d_gene: -; abundance: -
CDR3aa: CASSPQGNSHNEQFF; CDR3nt: TGTGCCAGCAGCCCACAGGGGAATTCCCACAATGAGCAGTTCTTC; j_gene: TRBJ2-1; v_gene: TRBV7-9; d_gene: TRBD1; abundance: -
CDR3aa: CASTKRLAGRNEQFF; CDR3nt: TGTGCCAGCACCAAGAGGCTAGCGGGACGCAATGAGCAGTTCTTC; j_gene: TRBJ2-1; v_gene: TRBV28; d_gene: TRBD2; abundance: -
CDR3aa: CASSTGDSGNTIYF; CDR3nt: TGTGCCAGCAGTACAGGGGACTCTGGAAACACCATATATTTT; j_gene: TRBJ1-3; v_gene: TRBV6-4; d_gene: TRBD1; abundance: once
CDR3aa: CASSSTSGQSYNEQFF; CDR3nt: TGTGCCAGCAGTTCGACTAGCGGGCAATCCTACAATGAGCAGTTCTTC; j_gene: TRBJ2-1; v_gene: TRBV2; d_gene: TRBD2; abundance: -
CDR3aa: CASSLAGTGVNNEQFF; CDR3nt: TGCGCCAGCAGCTTGGCCGGGACAGGGGTCAACAATGAGCAGTTCTTC; j_gene: TRBJ2-1; v_gene: TRBV5-1; d_gene: TRBD1; abundance: -
CDR3aa: CASSQRAEPGNTIYF; CDR3nt: TGTGCCAGCTCCCAAAGGGCTGAGCCTGGAAACACCATATATTTT; j_gene: TRBJ1-3; v_gene: TRBV18; d_gene: -; abundance: -
CDR3aa: CASSHFGTSGRTNEQFF; CDR3nt: TGTGCCAGCAGCCACTTCGGGACTAGCGGGAGGACGAATGAGCAGTTCTTC; j_gene: TRBJ2-1; v_gene: TRBV27; d_gene: TRBD2; abundance: -
CDR3aa: CASSVGSGGENYGYTF; CDR3nt: TGTGCCAGCAGCGTAGGCTCGGGCGGGGAAAACTATGGCTACACCTTC; j_gene: TRBJ1-2; v_gene: TRBV9; d_gene: -; abundance: -
CDR3aa: CASSESRLAGGYNEQFF; CDR3nt: TGCGCCAGCAGTGAGTCAAGGCTAGCGGGAGGGTACAATGAGCAGTTCTTC; j_gene: TRBJ2-1; v_gene: TRBV10-1; d_gene: TRBD2; abundance: -
CDR3aa: CASRRQLENTEAFF; CDR3nt: TGTGCCAGCAGGCGACAGCTAGAGAACACTGAAGCTTTCTTT; j_gene: TRBJ1-1; v_gene: TRBV6-1; d_gene: -; abundance: -
CDR3aa: CASSQERLANTGELFF; CDR3nt: TGTGCCAGCAGCCAAGAGCGACTAGCGAACACCGGGGAGCTGTTTTTT; j_gene: TRBJ2-2; v_gene: TRBV4-2; d_gene: -; abundance: -
CDR3aa: CASSFFGRMSEQYF; CDR3nt: TGTGCCAGCAGTTTTTTCGGGAGGATGAGCGAGCAGTACTTC; j_gene: TRBJ2-7; v_gene: TRBV28; d_gene: TRBD2; abundance: -
CDR3aa: CASSVGATRGNEQFF; CDR3nt: TGTGCCAGCAGCGTGGGGGCAACCCGCGGAAATGAGCAGTTCTTC; j_gene: TRBJ2-1; v_gene: TRBV28; d_gene: -; abundance: -
CDR3aa: CASGGAGNTEAFF; CDR3nt: TGTGCCAGCGGGGGGGCGGGTAACACTGAAGCTTTCTTT; j_gene: TRBJ1-1; v_gene: TRBV25-1; d_gene: -; abundance: once
CDR3aa: CASEREGRETDTQYF; CDR3nt: TGTGCCTCAGAGCGGGAGGGCCGGGAGACAGATACGCAGTATTTT; j_gene: TRBJ2-3; v_gene: TRBV30; d_gene: TRBD2; abundance: -
CDR3aa: CASNNPDRGRNQPQHF; CDR3nt: TGTGCCAGCAACAACCCGGACAGGGGACGCAATCAGCCCCAGCATTTT; j_gene: TRBJ1-5; v_gene: TRBV7-2; d_gene: TRBD1; abundance: -
CDR3aa: CASSLGQETQYF; CDR3nt: TGTGCCAGCAGTTTAGGCCAAGAGACCCAGTACTTC; j_gene: TRBJ2-5; v_gene: TRBV28; d_gene: -; abundance: once
CDR3aa: CASTKAGLQETQYF; CDR3nt: TGCGCCAGCACCAAAGCGGGGCTCCAAGAGACCCAGTACTTC; j_gene: TRBJ2-5; v_gene: TRBV5-1; d_gene: TRBD2; abundance: -
CDR3aa: CATSRGLADTDTQYF; CDR3nt: TGTGCCACCAGCAGAGGATTGGCCGACACAGATACGCAGTATTTT; j_gene: TRBJ2-3; v_gene: TRBV15; d_gene: -; abundance: -
CDR3aa: CASSAPGQDTDTQYF; CDR3nt: TGTGCCAGCAGTGCACCGGGACAGGACACAGATACGCAGTATTTT; j_gene: TRBJ2-3; v_gene: TRBV2; d_gene: TRBD1; abundance: -
CDR3aa: CASSKEPSYEQYF; CDR3nt: TGTGCCAGCAGCAAAGAGCCTTCCTACGAGCAGTACTTC; j_gene: TRBJ2-7; v_gene: TRBV21-1; d_gene: -; abundance: -
CDR3aa: CASSLGQEGYTF; CDR3nt: TGCGCCAGCAGCTTGGGACAGGAAGGCTACACCTTC; j_gene: TRBJ1-2; v_gene: TRBV5-1; d_gene: -; abundance: -
CDR3aa: CSVEARDEQYF; CDR3nt: TGCAGCGTTGAAGCCAGGGACGAGCAGTACTTC; j_gene: TRBJ2-7; v_gene: TRBV29-1; d_gene: -; abundance: -
CDR3aa: CASSPPIHGGGELFF; CDR3nt: TGTGCCAGCTCACCACCGATCCACGGCGGCGGGGAGCTGTTTTTT; j_gene: TRBJ2-2; v_gene: TRBV18; d_gene: -; abundance: -
CDR3aa: CASKVAGESSSGANVLTF; CDR3nt: TGCGCCAGCAAGGTTGCAGGGGAATCAAGCTCTGGGGCCAACGTCCTGACTTTC; j_gene: TRBJ2-6; v_gene: TRBV5-1; d_gene: -; abundance: -
CDR3aa: CAWSYRVDGANVLTF; CDR3nt: TGTGCCTGGAGTTACAGGGTAGATGGGGCCAACGTCCTGACTTTC; j_gene: TRBJ2-6; v_gene: TRBV30; d_gene: -; abundance: -
CDR3aa: CSGRGGYGYTF; CDR3nt: TGCAGTGGTCGGGGGGGCTATGGCTACACCTTC; j_gene: TRBJ1-2; v_gene: TRBV20-1; d_gene: -; abundance: -
CDR3aa: CATLGQGTQPQHF; CDR3nt: TGTGCCACCCTGGGGCAGGGAACGCAGCCCCAGCATTTT; j_gene: TRBJ1-5; v_gene: TRBV19; d_gene: -; abundance: -
CDR3aa: CSVASADGNEQFF; CDR3nt: TGCAGCGTTGCTAGCGCAGACGGCAATGAGCAGTTCTTC; j_gene: TRBJ2-1; v_gene: TRBV29-1; d_gene: -; abundance: -
CDR3aa: CASSLLRGNTGELFF; CDR3nt: TGTGCCAGCAGTTTATTAAGGGGTAACACCGGGGAGCTGTTTTTT; j_gene: TRBJ2-2; v_gene: TRBV27; d_gene: -; abundance: -
CDR3aa: CASSFSFLEFRANQPQHF; CDR3nt: TGTGCCAGCAGTTTTTCGTTTCTGGAATTCAGGGCCAATCAGCCCCAGCATTTT; j_gene: TRBJ1-5; v_gene: TRBV28; d_gene: -; abundance: -
CDR3aa: CASSQTGLNTEAFF; CDR3nt: TGTGCCAGCAGCCAGACAGGGCTGAACACTGAAGCTTTCTTT; j_gene: TRBJ1-1; v_gene: TRBV7-9; d_gene: TRBD1; abundance: -
CDR3aa: CASSSTRGGGGQPQHF; CDR3nt: TGTGCCAGCAGCTCAACCCGTGGGGGGGGCGGACAGCCCCAGCATTTT; j_gene: TRBJ1-5; v_gene: TRBV7-3; d_gene: -; abundance: -
CDR3aa: CASSLFRDREAFF; CDR3nt: TGTGCCAGCAGCTTATTCCGGGACAGAGAAGCTTTCTTT; j_gene: TRBJ1-1; v_gene: TRBV7-2; d_gene: TRBD1; abundance: -
CDR3aa: CASSGRQDTEAFF; CDR3nt: TGTGCCAGCAGCGGACGACAGGACACTGAAGCTTTCTTT; j_gene: TRBJ1-1; v_gene: TRBV11-3; d_gene: -; abundance: -
CDR3aa: CASSHPFDGEQFF; CDR3nt: TGCGCCAGCAGCCATCCGTTCGATGGTGAGCAGTTCTTC; j_gene: TRBJ2-1; v_gene: TRBV4-1; d_gene: -; abundance: -
CDR3aa: CASSFRQGTQPQHF; CDR3nt: TGTGCCAGCAGTTTTAGGCAGGGAACTCAGCCCCAGCATTTT; j_gene: TRBJ1-5; v_gene: TRBV28; d_gene: -; abundance: -
CDR3aa: CSPRGETQYF; CDR3nt: TGCAGCCCTAGAGGGGAGACCCAGTACTTC; j_gene: TRBJ2-5; v_gene: TRBV20-1; d_gene: -; abundance: -
CDR3aa: CASRAPVYNEQFF; CDR3nt: TGTGCCAGCAGGGCTCCGGTCTACAATGAGCAGTTCTTC; j_gene: TRBJ2-1; v_gene: TRBV6-5; d_gene: -; abundance: -
CDR3aa: CASTAGTDTQYF; CDR3nt: TGTGCCAGCACCGCGGGCACAGATACGCAGTATTTT; j_gene: TRBJ2-3; v_gene: TRBV7-9; d_gene: -; abundance: few